This TCR beta chain is from a study of vaccination and CD4 T cells after COVID-19 (dated by TCRdb to between 2021 and 2022). Regarding the study in general: Every convalescent patient had a positive nasal swab PCR test for SARS-CoV-2, with mild disease in nine patients and severe disease in one. Six males and four females were included in the convalescent cohort, with two Hispanic individuals, seven Caucasians, two Asians and one multiracial person represented. Two doses of either the Pfizer-BioNTech BNT162b2 vaccine (n=8) or the Moderna mRNA-1273 vaccine (n=2) were administered to participants. Post-COVID blood samples were collected from convalescent patients a median of roughly 100 days after diagnosis, with a range of about 30 to 161 days. Post-vaccine blood samples were collected a median of around 2.5 months after the second vaccine dose, ranging from roughly 13 to 241 days. The cultures were stimulated with overlapping spike peptide pools from SARS-CoV-2 and from the common cold coronaviruses HCoV-NL63, HCoV-OC43 and HCoV-229E. Control cultures used a CEFX viral epitope pool as positive control, an HIV-1 Nef peptide pool as negative control, or no peptide. In approximately eleven COVID-19 convalescent patients and several infection-naive healthy vaccine recipients, the spike-specific CD4+ TCR repertoire before mRNA vaccination was compared with the repertoire after mRNA vaccination. The investigation overall reported the following: In convalescent patients, a median approximately 86% of post-vaccine SARS-CoV-2-reactive clones were detected only after vaccination, suggesting vaccine-specific priming. Of the vaccine-specific clones in convalescent patients, 304 of 307, or nearly all, reacted only to SARS-CoV-2 spike and did not cross-react with common cold coronaviruses. The median count of SARS-CoV-2-reactive clonotypes went up from approximately 20 after infection to 38 after vaccination, although the change was not significant. Relatively few convalescent patients were included in the study, and early timepoints after natural infection were not analyzed.

Library preparation used PCR. DNA from cultured CD4+ T cells was subjected to TCR sequencing with the Oncomine TCR Beta short-read assay at the Johns Hopkins FTIC core. Genomic DNA was extracted from the cultured CD4+ T cells with the QIAamp micro DNA kit. Oncomine TCR Beta libraries from cultured CD4+ T cells were pooled using unique dual indexes and sequenced on an Illumina iSeq 100. The study's processing was this. Non-productive sequences were filtered out, and CDR3s that did not start with C, did not end with F or W, or were shorter than 7 amino acids were discarded. The MANAFEST web application identified antigen-specific clonotypes by comparing peptide-stimulated wells against reference wells and other culture wells. An FDR below 0.05, an odds ratio above 5, and a productive frequency above 0.1% in at least two of three replicate wells were required for clones to be considered positive. Cross-reactive clonotypes were defined as significantly expanded in both SARS-CoV-2 spike wells and at least one common cold coronavirus spike condition. CDR3 homology was assessed with Levenshtein distances (stringdist) and unrooted phylogenetic trees (ape) in R version 3.6.1. TCRdb trimmed public reads at Q25 via fastp, called clones via MiXCR and kept in-frame beta chains. Each CDR3 protein gets just one entry, which takes the most common genes and DNA from the rows behind it. The V and J calls follow TCRdb's processing rather than the paper's. For this sample the table gives more than 9,500 distinct CDR3 sequences, of which about 50% were detected only once. The top ten clones comprise 30% of the sample.

Interpreted using the paper, the treatment or condition label stands for: approximately nine-day PBMC culture with coronavirus spike peptide pools or control peptides (ViraFEST assay). The ViraFEST assay, used in the study, expanded antigen-specific T cells with peptide pools and then identified the expanded clonotypes through TCR sequencing. Positive SARS-CoV-2 PCR tests in the convalescent patients dated from March to December 2020, before Alpha, Beta and Delta variants emerged in the United States. Approximately 1.8 million PBMCs per well were cultured in IMDM with approximately 4.9% human AB serum and 8 to 10 IU/ml IL-2, plus 10 ug/ml peptide pools. On days 3 and 7, half of the culture medium was replaced with fresh IL-2-containing medium. Once the cells had been in culture for roughly 11 days, the EasySep CD4+ T cell isolation kit was used to isolate CD4+ T cells by negative selection. Ficoll-Paque Plus gradient centrifugation was used to isolate PBMCs from whole blood, and the isolated PBMCs were then either used fresh or cryopreserved at -140C. Triplicate wells were generally used for each culture condition.

A few counts support this clonotype. Its antigen is not yet known. No quality values exist for individual bases; no much larger clone is one base distant. The clonotype was recovered from a human donor who had recovered from COVID-19. What was sequenced was CD4+ T cells from blood, cultured in vitro.

The CDR3: CASSESDYSNQPQHF. The bases are TGTGCCAGCAGTGAATCGGACTATAGCAATCAGCCCCAGCATTTT. The V and J segments used are TRBV6-1 and TRBJ1-5; the D gene cannot be named for sure. V is clipped by 2 bases and J by 0 bases, and the sequence between their germline boundaries is 8 bases long. Inclusive of the bounding cysteine and phenylalanine, the CDR3 is 15 residues long. The retained sequence is limited to the CDR3, 45 bases, with the frame set at the first base. The CDR1 and CDR2 encoded by the germline V gene are MNHNS and SASEGT.